This TCR beta chain was documented in a study of T cell responses to AZD1222 COVID-19 vaccine. Notes on this clone: Its specificity is not known.

Profiling relied on immunoSEQ multiplex PCR, and the TCRdb table lists in-frame clones only, not all of them. Of roughly 100,000 clones in the sample, around 80% are singletons; the top ten hold 5%. Findings and limits, study-wide: Donors were largely white British and mainly female; clonal diversity was possibly underestimated. Of spike-specific TCRs, nearly half reportedly target regions left unmutated in variants.

This TCR was sampled from an adult in good health. Specimen: peripheral blood, collected on day 0 of AZD1222 vaccination.

In nucleotides, the CDR3 is TGTGCCAGCGGACTAGCGGGGGGGAGCTCCTACGAGCAGTACTTC. It is translated as CASGLAGGSSYEQYF. The chain joins TRBV7-9 to TRBJ2-7, with 15 positions matching TRBD2. V was pared by 8 bases and J by 0 bases, with 2 bases of the junction left unmatched. The CDR3 has 15 amino acids. Germline V gives CDR1 SEHNR, CDR2 FQNEAQ (reference sequence).